Shown below are 26 T cell receptor beta chains from a single sample sequenced in a study of blood T cell repertoires in COVID-19. Profiled with immunoSEQ multiplex PCR; TCRdb holds only in-frame clones, not every one. Here the sample spans approximately 48,000 clones, about 85% being singletons. Sequences were obtained from peripheral blood. These TCRs come from a man aged 55 to 70 with acute or convalescent COVID-19.

The table lists this clone with a count of one. The chain uses TRBV6-1 and TRBJ2-7, with 13 bases matching TRBD2. CDR1 and CDR2 from the germline V gene are MNHNS and SASEGT. CDR3 size: 15 residues. Trimming cost V 3 bases and J 4 bases; bases outside gene matches: 3. The CDR3 coding sequence is TGTGCCAGCAGTGATCCGGGACTAGCGGGATACGAGCAGTACTTC. As protein: CASSDPGLAGYEQYF.

The V call is TRBV2, the J call TRBJ1-5; the match to TRBD1 covers 7 bases. Germline CDR1 SNHLY, CDR2 FYNNEI. This CDR3 spans 15 amino acids. Trimming took 11 bases from V and 4 from J; bases not matched to a gene: 14. CDR3 sequence: CASGQDKGWNQPQHF. The CDR3 bases are TGTGCCTCCGGACAGGATAAGGGATGGAATCAGCCCCAGCATTTT.

The CDR3 DNA reads TGTGCCAGCAGCTTACAGGGTCGGACAGATACGCAGTATTTT. As protein: CASSLQGRTDTQYF. The chain recombines TRBV11-2 with TRBJ2-3; the D gene is possibly TRBD1 (5 bases). Between the trimmed V and J ends, which lost 2 bases and 3 bases, there was a span of 9 bases. The CDR3 has 14 amino acids. Germline V lookup: CDR1 SGHAT, CDR2 FQNNGV. The complete variable domain, with remaining parts taken from reference TRBV11-2 and TRBJ2-3, reads EAGVAQSPRYKIIEKRQSVAFWCNPISGHATLYWYQQILGQGPKLLIQFQNNGVVDDSQLPKDRFSAERLKGVDSTLKIQPAKLEDSAVYLCASSLQGRTDTQYFGPGTRLTVL.

The table lists this clone with a count of one. This rearrangement joins TRBV11-2 to TRBJ1-2; 7 bases are a match to TRBD1. The ends lost 4 bases at V and 5 bases at J; junction bases unmatched: 10. Germline V gene lookup returns CDR1 SGHAT and CDR2 FQNNGV. This CDR3 is built from 15 residues. The CDR3 spells CASSSRPGQPYGYTF. The CDR3 bases are TGTGCCAGCAGCTCCCGACCGGGACAGCCTTATGGCTACACCTTC.

The chain recombines TRBV21-1 with TRBJ1-5. TRBV21-1 is given as a pseudogene. The CDR3 totals 14 residues. The CDR3 nucleotides are TGTGCCAGCAGGGGAGATCCCGAATATCAGCCCCAGCATTTT. Translating it yields CASRGDPEYQPQHF.

The chain has TRBV7-9 and TRBJ2-2, with 7 bases aligning to TRBD2. V dropped 6 bases and J dropped 7; count of bases not matched to a gene: 17. The germline V gene has CDR1 SEHNR and CDR2 FQNEAQ (reference sequence). This CDR3 has 17 residues. CDR3 sequence: CASSDSPYLAVNGELFF. The CDR3, as DNA: TGTGCCAGCAGTGACAGCCCGTATCTAGCGGTAAACGGGGAGCTGTTTTTT.

CDR3 sequence (DNA): TGTGCCAGCAGCTTGACTAGCGGCACAGATACGCAGTATTTT. This gives the protein CASSLTSGTDTQYF. The chain employs TRBV5-5 and TRBJ2-3, with TRBD2 matching 7 bases. Looked up from germline, CDR1 is SGHKS and CDR2 is YYEKEE (reference sequence). The CDR3 is 14 amino acids. The junction had 0 bases not matched to a gene; V was cut back by 1 base and J by 1 base.

The chain joins TRBV24-1 to TRBJ2-3; 12 nucleotides line up with TRBD2. V lost 10 bases and J lost 4; bases outside the gene matches: 20. Germline assignment: CDR1 KGHDR and CDR2 SFDVKD. The CDR3 runs 19 residues. In nucleotides, the CDR3 is TGTGCCACGGGAGGTCCGACTAGCGGGAGTGGTTTTCAGGCAGATACGCAGTATTTT. This encodes CATGGPTSGSGFQADTQYF.

V usage is TRBV30 and J usage is TRBJ1-4; 9 bases match TRBD1. The CDR3 loop spans 18 amino acids. Germline V gene data show CDR1 as GTSNPN and CDR2 as SVGIG (reference sequence). With V trimmed by 2 bases and J by 1 base, 11 bases remained unmatched. The CDR3 DNA is TGTGCCTGGAGTACGGGACAGGGTAAAAGAAGAACTAATGAAAAACTGTTTTTT. Protein product: CAWSTGQGKRRTNEKLFF.

The chain combines TRBV19 with TRBJ1-5; a possible D gene is TRBD1 (5 bases). Germline loops: CDR1 LNHDA, CDR2 SQIVND (reference sequence). Trimming stripped 7 bases from V and 7 bases from J, with 11 bases between. This CDR3 spans 12 amino acids. This chain's CDR3 is CASKGEGQPQHF. The CDR3 DNA sequence: TGTGCCAGTAAAGGGGAGGGCCAGCCCCAGCATTTT.

The gene calls are TRBV30 and TRBJ1-6, with 7 bases identical to TRBD1. From germline, CDR1 is GTSNPN and CDR2 SVGIG (reference sequence). J was trimmed by 8 bases and V by 4 bases; bases with no gene match: 5. The CDR3 extends over 13 amino acids. CDR3: CAWTGQGDSPLHF. The CDR3 region has the DNA TGTGCCTGGACTGGGCAGGGGGATTCACCCCTCCACTTT.

The chain links TRBV28 to TRBJ2-7, with D uncertain. The CDR3 is 13 amino acids. The V end was cut by 2 bases, the J end by 4 bases, with 9 bases between. The germline V gene has CDR1 MDHEN and CDR2 SYDVKM. CDR3 in DNA: TGTGCCAGCAGTTTAGACTTTGATTACGAGCAGTACTTC. It codes for CASSLDFDYEQYF.

This clone has just a few counts. For the CDR3, the DNA is TGTGCCAGCACCTATAGCCATCCTAGCACAGATACGCAGTATTTT. This translates into CASTYSHPSTDTQYF. The chain has TRBV27 and TRBJ2-3; D unresolved. Trimming removed 7 bases at V and 0 bases at J, with 14 bases between. The germline gives CDR1 MNHEY, CDR2 SMNVEV (reference sequence). The CDR3 has 15 residues.

V usage is TRBV3-1 (or the pseudogene TRBV3-2) and J usage is TRBJ2-1; perhaps TRBD2 as D (7 bases). In germline, CDR1 is LGHDT, CDR2 YNNKEL (reference sequence). Trimming removed 4 bases from V and 3 bases from J, with 10 bases in between. The CDR3 loop spans 14 amino acids. CDR3 sequence: CASSPGGHYNEQFF. Written as DNA, the CDR3 is TGTGCCAGCAGCCCGGGGGGACACTACAATGAGCAGTTCTTC.

This sequence joins TRBV5-1 and TRBJ2-1; 11 nucleotides agree with TRBD1. V lost 1 base to trimming and J lost 4 bases; unmatched junction nucleotides: 4. Germline V CDR1 and CDR2: SGHRS, YFSETQ. The CDR3 runs 16 residues. CDR3 loop: CASSLPGTGGYNEQFF. The CDR3 DNA reads TGCGCCAGCAGCTTGCCCGGGACAGGGGGTTACAATGAGCAGTTCTTC.

The J gene is TRBJ2-1, the V gene TRBV4-1, with D perhaps TRBD1 (5 bases). The CDR3 is 19 residues long. The germline V gene encodes CDR1 MGHRA and CDR2 YSYEKL. V gave up 1 base and J gave up 2 bases, with 21 bases separating them. CDR3 loop: CASSQGRPRAQGPYNEQFF. The CDR3, as DNA: TGCGCCAGCAGCCAAGGAAGGCCCAGAGCTCAGGGCCCCTACAATGAGCAGTTCTTC.

The CDR3 DNA is TGTGCCAGCAGCTTAGCCCCGGGACTAGCGGGAGGGGGGCGTAGGAATGAGCAGTTCTTC. This encodes CASSLAPGLAGGGRRNEQFF. V and J are TRBV7-2 and TRBJ2-1; 16 positions match TRBD2. CDR1 and CDR2 (germline): SGHTA, FQGNSA. This CDR3 comprises 20 residues. Trimming removed 0 bases from V and 7 bases from J; junction bases left unmatched: 12.

This chain uses TRBV29-1 with TRBJ2-7; D is unclear. CDR1 and CDR2 (germline): SQVTM, ANQGSEA. Trimming took 4 bases from V and 6 from J, leaving 10 bases between them. This CDR3 is built from 11 residues. The CDR3 nucleotides are TGCAGCGTTGGTCAGGTACCCGAGCAGTACTTC. Translation gives CSVGQVPEQYF.

The V gene is TRBV11-1, the J gene TRBJ2-7; 11 bases fit TRBD2. The CDR3 has 15 amino acids. Trimming at V came to 3 bases and at J to 2 bases, leaving 3 bases not matched to a gene. The germline CDR1 and CDR2 sequences are SGHAT and FQDESV (reference sequence). The CDR3 nucleotides read TGTGCCAGCAGCTTCGGGACTAGCGGTGCCTACGAGCAGTACTTC. This codes for CASSFGTSGAYEQYF.

The V and J genes are TRBV5-1 and TRBJ1-2; D is undetermined. Trimming took off 3 bases at V and 8 bases at J, with 14 bases between the two ends. CDR1 is SGHRS and CDR2 is YFSETQ in the germline V gene. This CDR3 is 13 amino acids long. The CDR3 region has the DNA TGCGCCAGCAGCTATGGCCCCGAAGAAGGCTACACCTTC. Translation gives CASSYGPEEGYTF.

This chain links TRBV7-9 with TRBJ2-1; D not resolved. Germline V gene sequence: CDR1 SEHNR, CDR2 FQNEAQ (reference sequence). Trimming cost V 4 bases and J 5 bases, with 9 bases left between them. The CDR3 sequence is 13 residues long. The CDR3, as DNA: TGTGCCAGCAGCTATTACAGTCACAATGAGCAGTTCTTC. It yields the protein CASSYYSHNEQFF. Full variable domain (missing parts from reference TRBV7-9 and TRBJ2-1): DTGVSQNPRHKITKRGQNVTFRCDPISEHNRLYWYRQTLGQGPEFLTYFQNEAQLEKSRLLSDRFSAERPKGSFSTLEIQRTEQGDSAMYLCASSYYSHNEQFFGPGTRLTVL.

The CDR3 is CASSLDTVNTEAFF. CDR3 nucleotide sequence: TGTGCCAGCAGCTTAGATACAGTGAACACTGAAGCTTTCTTT. The J gene is TRBJ1-1, the V gene TRBV11-2; D not resolved. V lost 0 bases and J 0 bases, leaving 5 bases between the germline ends. The length of the CDR3 is 14 residues. Germline assignment: CDR1 SGHAT and CDR2 FQNNGV. Combining the CDR3 with reference TRBV11-2 and TRBJ1-1 gives the whole variable domain EAGVAQSPRYKIIEKRQSVAFWCNPISGHATLYWYQQILGQGPKLLIQFQNNGVVDDSQLPKDRFSAERLKGVDSTLKIQPAKLEDSAVYLCASSLDTVNTEAFFGQGTRLTVV.

V gene TRBV28 combines with J gene TRBJ2-7; tentative D call: TRBD2 (6 bases). The CDR3 has 15 amino acids. From germline, CDR1 is MDHEN and CDR2 SYDVKM. Trimming took 4 bases from V and 4 from J, leaving 17 bases between them. The CDR3 nucleotides read TGTGCCAGCAGTTCTCGGGACTCTGCCTTTTACGAGCAGTACTTC. It yields the protein CASSSRDSAFYEQYF.

The gene calls are TRBV5-1 and TRBJ2-5; 7 bases agree with TRBD2. The V and J ends lost 4 bases and 5 bases, in that order; junction bases with no gene match: 8. The CDR3 covers 14 residues. Germline V lookup: CDR1 SGHRS, CDR2 YFSETQ. The CDR3 DNA sequence: TGCGCCAGCAGCCTGGAGGGGAGGGTGGAGACCCAGTACTTC. Protein product: CASSLEGRVETQYF.

The chain carries TRBV10-1 and TRBJ2-1; the D gene is possibly TRBD1 (5 bases). The CDR3 sequence is 15 residues long. Trimming removed 3 bases at V and 0 bases at J, with 9 bases between. Germline CDR1 and CDR2: WNHNN and SYGVQD (reference sequence). The CDR3 bases are TGCGCCAGCAGTGAAGATGACAGCTCCTACAATGAGCAGTTCTTC. Its translation: CASSEDDSSYNEQFF.

The CDR3 loop is CASSLVYRGETQYF. CDR3 coding DNA: TGCGCCAGCAGCTTGGTGTACAGGGGGGAGACCCAGTACTTC. The chain has TRBV5-1 and TRBJ2-5; TRBD1 aligns across 8 bases. Germline V CDR1 and CDR2: SGHRS, YFSETQ. This CDR3 region has 14 residues. V lost 0 bases to trimming and J lost 5 bases; unmatched junction nucleotides: 3.